This T cell receptor (beta chain) was sequenced for a study of response to subunit inactivated influenza vaccine. Study-level findings and limits: Few new T cells, the authors suggested, are recruited by each seasonal influenza vaccination.

The length of the CDR3 is 17 residues. V dropped 6 bases and J dropped 3 bases, with 24 bases sitting between them. Germline CDR1 reads MNHEY; CDR2 reads SVGEGT. TCRdb ran MiXCR on the RT-PCR reads and lists one entry per CDR3 protein. Of hundreds of thousands of distinct CDR3 sequences listed, over 9.5% were seen once; the top ten hold approximately 12%. Comment on this clonotype: What it binds is not known.

This receptor was identified in a man in his fifties or sixties who received an inactivated influenza vaccine. This rearrangement joins TRBV6-2 or TRBV6-3 to TRBJ2-7, with D perhaps TRBD1 (6 bases). The sequencing here drew on PBMCs from blood, taken roughly 48 days after vaccination. The CDR3 spells CASRLTSDSFPLYEQYF. DNA for the CDR3: TGTGCCAGCAGACTCACGTCGGACAGTTTCCCCCTCTACGAGCAGTACTTC.